The 3 T cell receptor beta chains in this list originate from one sample, sequenced in a study of T cells after yellow fever vaccination. MiXCR, applied by TCRdb to the 5' RACE reads, yields one record per CDR3 protein. The sample shows 400,000 or so distinct CDR3 sequences, around a tenth of them seen only once. Here the sequenced sample was PBMCs, taken on the day of the first yellow fever vaccination. The receptors here all came from a man between 18 and 35 years old who received the YFV17D yellow fever vaccine.

The chain carries TRBV20-1 and TRBJ1-6; 9 nucleotides line up with TRBD1. Germline values: CDR1 DFQATT, CDR2 SNEGSKA (reference sequence). The ends lost 5 bases at V and 9 bases at J; junction bases unmatched: 8. The CDR3 has 14 amino acids. The CDR3 loop is CSADTGTGSSPLHF. In DNA form, the CDR3 reads TGCAGTGCTGACACCGGGACAGGGAGTTCACCCCTCCACTTT.

This sequence joins TRBV6-5 and TRBJ1-1; a weak D match, TRBD1 (6 bases). With 2 bases removed from V and 3 bases from J, the gap between germline ends came to 10 bases. This CDR3 is built from 14 residues. Germline V lookup: CDR1 MNHEY, CDR2 SVGAGI. The DNA of the CDR3 is TGTGCCAGCAGTTACGGGGGCATGGACACTGAAGCTTTCTTT. This encodes CASSYGGMDTEAFF.

CDR3 loop: CASSEYRGGRGYTF. The CDR3 nucleotides read TGTGCCAGCAGCGAATACAGGGGGGGTAGAGGCTACACCTTC. The chain employs TRBV27 and TRBJ1-2, with 8 nucleotides matching TRBD1. The CDR3 is 14 residues long. After removal of 6 bases from V and 8 bases from J, the junction contained 11 bases not matched to a gene. Germline values: CDR1 MNHEY, CDR2 SMNVEV (reference sequence).